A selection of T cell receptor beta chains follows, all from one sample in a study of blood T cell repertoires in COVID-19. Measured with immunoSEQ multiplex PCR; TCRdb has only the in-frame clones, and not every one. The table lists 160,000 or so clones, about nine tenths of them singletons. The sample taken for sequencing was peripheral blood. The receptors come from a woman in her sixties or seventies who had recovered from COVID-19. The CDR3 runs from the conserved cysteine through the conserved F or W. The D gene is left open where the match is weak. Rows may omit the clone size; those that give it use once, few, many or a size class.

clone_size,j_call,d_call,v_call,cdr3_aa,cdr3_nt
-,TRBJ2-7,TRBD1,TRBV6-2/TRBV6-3,CASSRVDPGQGYEQYF,TGTGCCAGCAGCCGAGTCGACCCGGGACAGGGATACGAGCAGTACTTC
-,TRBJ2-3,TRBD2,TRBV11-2,CASSLGGRGADTQYF,TGTGCCAGCAGCTTAGGGGGGCGGGGGGCAGATACGCAGTATTTT
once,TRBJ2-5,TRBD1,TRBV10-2,CASMNGQGHQETQYF,TGCGCCAGCATGAACGGACAGGGCCACCAAGAGACCCAGTACTTC
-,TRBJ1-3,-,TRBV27,CASRGGTSGNTIYF,TGTGCCAGCAGGGGGGGGACCAGTGGAAACACCATATATTTT
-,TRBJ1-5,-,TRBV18,CASSPDTNQPQHF,TGTGCCAGCTCACCCGACACCAATCAGCCCCAGCATTTT
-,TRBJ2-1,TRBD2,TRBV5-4,CASSLSGGQRGEQFF,TGTGCCAGCAGCTTGAGCGGGGGGCAACGGGGTGAGCAGTTCTTC
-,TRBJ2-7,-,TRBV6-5,CASSYSRGRFHQYF,TGTGCCAGCAGTTACTCAAGGGGTCGTTTTCATCAGTACTTC
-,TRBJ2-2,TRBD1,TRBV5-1,CASSDRGGPLGELFF,TGCGCCAGCAGCGATAGAGGGGGCCCGCTGGGGGAGCTGTTTTTT
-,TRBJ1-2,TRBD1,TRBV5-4,CASRPDREVGYTF,TGTGCCAGCAGACCTGACAGGGAGGTAGGCTACACCTTC
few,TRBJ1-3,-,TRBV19,CASSITVRRSYSGNTIYF,TGTGCCAGTAGTATAACAGTTCGGAGGTCGTACTCTGGAAACACCATATATTTT